The sequence of this TCR beta chain was determined in a study of graft-versus-host responses after intestinal transplantation. Germline-derived CDR1 and CDR2 are MNHEY and SVGAGI. V lost 11 bases and J lost 4, with 13 bases in between. CDR3 size: 12 residues. Assay used: immunoSEQ multiplex PCR; TCRdb lists only in-frame clones, some missing. The data show tens of thousands of clones, 90% to 95% seen once. With respect to this clone: Its antigen is as yet unknown.

This TCR derives from a human donor who received an intestinal transplant. The chain is built from TRBV6-5 and TRBJ2-3; D perhaps matches TRBD1 (5 bases). The specimen comprised unstimulated CD4+ T cells sorted from spleen or lymph node cells, sampled before intestinal transplant. The CDR3 region is CAGPQGSDTQYF. The CDR3 DNA reads TGTGCCGGTCCGCAGGGCTCAGATACGCAGTATTTT.